This T cell receptor beta chain was found in a study of blood T cell repertoires in COVID-19. This CDR3 spans 14 amino acids. Germline-derived CDR1 and CDR2 are WNHNN and SYGVQD (reference sequence). The V and J ends lost 3 bases and 4 bases, in that order; junction bases with no gene match: 5. Repertoires were generated with immunoSEQ multiplex PCR, while TCRdb's copy carries only in-frame clones and drops some. This repertoire shows 250,000 to 350,000 clones, nearly 90% found once; its top ten account for around 1.7%. Sequenced sample: PBMCs or T cells enriched from blood (not recorded which). This TCR derives from a woman aged 18-30 years with acute COVID-19. The chain has TRBV10-1 and TRBJ2-5; 7 nucleotides line up with TRBD1. The CDR3 here is CASSDGYRGETQYF. The CDR3 nucleotides read TGCGCCAGCAGTGATGGTTACAGGGGAGAGACCCAGTACTTC.